This TCR beta chain comes out of a study of CD4 and CD8 cells across lung adenocarcinoma regions. Samples came from patients with localized non-small cell lung adenocarcinoma. A single record per CDR3 protein comes from TCRdb applying MiXCR to the PCR reads. Altogether some 5,000 distinct CDR3 sequences are present, roughly 45% being singletons, with the ten largest covering over 12%. By sample fraction, this clonotype is medium-sized. The clonotype was recovered from a female donor with lung adenocarcinoma. The CD4 and CD8 labels of this study may be unreliable. Sequenced input: CD4+ T cells from the margin of a lung tumor.

The chain's CDR3 is CASKTSVEQFF. As DNA, the CDR3 is TGCGCCTCCAAGACTAGCGTTGAGCAGTTCTTC. The chain uses TRBV10-1 and TRBJ2-1, with 8 bases lining up with TRBD2. The CDR3 extends over 11 amino acids. V was clipped by 11 bases and J by 9 bases; unmatched bases: 6. Germline loops: CDR1 WNHNN, CDR2 SYGVQD (reference sequence).